This T cell receptor (beta chain) was documented in a study of immune evolution from preneoplasia to lung adenocarcinoma. Points from the study as a whole: Later-stage lesions appeared to have more T cells, more diversity, less clonality. From normal lung to invasive adenocarcinoma, top clone frequencies appeared to decrease.

Deletions cut 5 bases from V and 2 bases from J, with 12 bases between. CDR1 KGHSH and CDR2 LQKENI come from the germline V gene. The CDR3 has 15 residues. Patients had resection in Japan or China between about 2013 and 2017. Two lung cancer pathologists independently confirmed each histologic diagnosis. This clone was recorded once. The antigen is unknown. The method was immunoSEQ multiplex PCR; TCRdb's version includes in-frame clones alone and lacks a portion of them. The top ten clones hold around 6.6% of a sample with about 6,100 clones, approximately 81% of them seen once. The specimen sequenced was FFPE adjacent normal lung tissue. This receptor was taken from a donor at least 70 years old with lung adenocarcinoma. The rearrangement links TRBV18 to TRBJ1-4; D not resolved. CDR3 sequence: CASSGPALTNEKLFF. CDR3 bases: TGTGCCAGCTCAGGCCCAGCTCTGACTAATGAAAAACTGTTTTTT. Variable domain in full (rest from reference TRBV18 and TRBJ1-4): NAGVMQNPRHLVRRRGQEARLRCSPMKGHSHVYWYRQLPEEGLKFMVYLQKENIIDESGMPKERFSAEFPKEGPSILRIQQVVRGDSAAYFCASSGPALTNEKLFFGSGTQLSVL.